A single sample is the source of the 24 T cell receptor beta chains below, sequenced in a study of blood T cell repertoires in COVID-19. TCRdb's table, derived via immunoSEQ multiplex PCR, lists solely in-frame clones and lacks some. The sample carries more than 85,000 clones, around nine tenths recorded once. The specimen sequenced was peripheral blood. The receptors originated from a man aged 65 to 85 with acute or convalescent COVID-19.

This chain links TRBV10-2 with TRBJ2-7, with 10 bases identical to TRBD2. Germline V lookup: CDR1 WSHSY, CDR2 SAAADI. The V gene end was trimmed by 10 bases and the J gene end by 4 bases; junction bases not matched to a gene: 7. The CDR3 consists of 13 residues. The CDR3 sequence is CATLAGAPYEQYF. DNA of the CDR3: TGCGCCACCCTAGCGGGAGCGCCGTACGAGCAGTACTTC.

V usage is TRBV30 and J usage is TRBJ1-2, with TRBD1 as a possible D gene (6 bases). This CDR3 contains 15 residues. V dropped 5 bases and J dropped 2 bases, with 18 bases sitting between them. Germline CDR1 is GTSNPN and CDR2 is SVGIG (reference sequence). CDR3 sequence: CAWHRGRGRNYGYTF. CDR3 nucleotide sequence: TGTGCCTGGCATAGAGGGCGGGGGCGAAACTATGGCTACACCTTC.

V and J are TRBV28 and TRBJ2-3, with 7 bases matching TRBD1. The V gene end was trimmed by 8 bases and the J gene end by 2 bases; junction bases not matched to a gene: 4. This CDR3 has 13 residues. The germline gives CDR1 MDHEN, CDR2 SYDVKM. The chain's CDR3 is CASRTGDTDTQYF. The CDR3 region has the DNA TGTGCCAGCCGGACAGGCGACACAGATACGCAGTATTTT.

This CDR3 is CASSKTGKNTEAFF. The CDR3 bases are TGTGCCAGTAGCAAAACAGGGAAGAACACTGAAGCTTTCTTT. This rearrangement joins TRBV19 to TRBJ1-1, with D maybe TRBD1 (6 bases). The CDR3 runs to 14 residues. Trimming pared 6 bases from V and 1 base from J, leaving 12 bases between. Germline CDR1 and CDR2: LNHDA and SQIVND (reference sequence).

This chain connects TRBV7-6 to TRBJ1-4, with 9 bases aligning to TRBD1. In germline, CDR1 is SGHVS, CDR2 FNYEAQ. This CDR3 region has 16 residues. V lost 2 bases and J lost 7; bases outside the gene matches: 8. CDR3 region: CASSLTWGTGSEKLFF. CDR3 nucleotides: TGTGCCAGCAGCTTAACATGGGGGACAGGGAGTGAAAAACTGTTTTTT.

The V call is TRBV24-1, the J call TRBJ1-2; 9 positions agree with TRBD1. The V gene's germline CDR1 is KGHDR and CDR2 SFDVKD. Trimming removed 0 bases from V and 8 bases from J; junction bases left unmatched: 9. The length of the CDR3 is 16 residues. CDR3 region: CATSDLQGDRDGGYTF. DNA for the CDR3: TGTGCCACCAGTGATTTGCAAGGGGACAGGGACGGCGGCTACACCTTC.

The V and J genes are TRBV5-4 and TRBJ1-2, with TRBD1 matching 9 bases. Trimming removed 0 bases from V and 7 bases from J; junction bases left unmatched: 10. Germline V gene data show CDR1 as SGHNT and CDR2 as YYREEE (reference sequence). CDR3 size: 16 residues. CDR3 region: CASSLEGTGWFRGYTF. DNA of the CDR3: TGTGCCAGCAGCTTGGAGGGGACAGGGTGGTTCCGTGGCTACACCTTC.

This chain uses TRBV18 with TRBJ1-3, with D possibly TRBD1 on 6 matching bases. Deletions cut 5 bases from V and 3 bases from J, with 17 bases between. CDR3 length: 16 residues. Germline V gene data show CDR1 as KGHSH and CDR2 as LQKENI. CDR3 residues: CASSSGLGANGNTIYF. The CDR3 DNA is TGTGCCAGCTCAAGTGGATTGGGGGCTAATGGAAACACCATATATTTT. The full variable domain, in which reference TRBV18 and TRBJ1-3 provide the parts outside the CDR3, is NAGVMQNPRHLVRRRGQEARLRCSPMKGHSHVYWYRQLPEEGLKFMVYLQKENIIDESGMPKERFSAEFPKEGPSILRIQQVVRGDSAAYFCASSSGLGANGNTIYFGEGSWLTVV.

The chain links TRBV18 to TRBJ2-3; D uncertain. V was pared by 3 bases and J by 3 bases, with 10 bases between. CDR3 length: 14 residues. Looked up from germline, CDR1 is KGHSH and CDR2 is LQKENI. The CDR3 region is CASSPPYSTDTQYF. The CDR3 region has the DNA TGTGCCAGCTCACCTCCTTATTCGACAGATACGCAGTATTTT.

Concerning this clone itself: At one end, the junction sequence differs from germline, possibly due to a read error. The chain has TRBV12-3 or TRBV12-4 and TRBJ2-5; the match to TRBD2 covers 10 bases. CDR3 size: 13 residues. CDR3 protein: CASSLGLAGVQHF. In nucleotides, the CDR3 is TGTGCCAGCAGTTTAGGCCTAGCGGGGGTCCAACACTTC.

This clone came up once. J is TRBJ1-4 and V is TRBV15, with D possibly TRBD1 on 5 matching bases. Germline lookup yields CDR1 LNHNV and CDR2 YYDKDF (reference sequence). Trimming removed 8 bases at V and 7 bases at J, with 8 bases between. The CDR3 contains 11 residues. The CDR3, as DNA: TGTGCCACCCGACAGTTTGAAAAACTGTTTTTT. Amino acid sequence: CATRQFEKLFF.

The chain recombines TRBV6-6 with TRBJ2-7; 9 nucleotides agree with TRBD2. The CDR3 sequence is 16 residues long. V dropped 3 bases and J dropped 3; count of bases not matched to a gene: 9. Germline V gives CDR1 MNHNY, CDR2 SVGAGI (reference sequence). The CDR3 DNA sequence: TGTGCCAGCAGTTATCCGCGGCGGGGGGGGAGCTACGAGCAGTACTTC. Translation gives CASSYPRRGGSYEQYF.

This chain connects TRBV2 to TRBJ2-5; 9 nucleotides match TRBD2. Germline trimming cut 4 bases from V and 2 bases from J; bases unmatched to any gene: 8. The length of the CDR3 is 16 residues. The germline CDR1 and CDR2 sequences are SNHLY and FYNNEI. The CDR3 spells CASSVALAGRQETQYF. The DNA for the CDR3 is TGTGCCAGCAGTGTAGCCCTAGCGGGGAGACAAGAGACCCAGTACTTC.

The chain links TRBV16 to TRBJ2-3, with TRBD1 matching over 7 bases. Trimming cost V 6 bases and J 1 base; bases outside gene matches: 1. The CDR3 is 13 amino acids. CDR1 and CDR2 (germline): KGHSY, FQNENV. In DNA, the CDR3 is TGTGCCAGCAGAACAGGGGGCACAGATACGCAGTATTTT. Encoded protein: CASRTGGTDTQYF.

The CDR3 spells CASSSRGQGGSNQPQHF. The CDR3 DNA reads as TGTGCCAGCAGCTCTCGCGGACAGGGGGGAAGCAATCAGCCCCAGCATTTT. The J gene is TRBJ1-5, the V gene TRBV5-6; TRBD1 matches 10 bases. The germline CDR1 and CDR2 sequences are SGHDT and YYEEEE. The V gene end was trimmed by 3 bases and the J gene end by 1 base; junction bases not matched to a gene: 7. This CDR3 is 17 amino acids long.

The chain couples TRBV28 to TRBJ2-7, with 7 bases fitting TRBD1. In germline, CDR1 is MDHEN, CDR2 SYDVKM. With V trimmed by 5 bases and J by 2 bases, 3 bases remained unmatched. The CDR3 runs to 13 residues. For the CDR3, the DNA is TGTGCCAGCAGTGATGGACAGGCCTACGAGCAGTACTTC. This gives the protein CASSDGQAYEQYF.

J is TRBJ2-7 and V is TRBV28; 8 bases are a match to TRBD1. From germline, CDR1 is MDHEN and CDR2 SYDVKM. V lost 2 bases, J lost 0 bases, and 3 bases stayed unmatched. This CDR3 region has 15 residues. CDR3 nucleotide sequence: TGTGCCAGCAGTTTAGGACAGGGCAGCTCCTACGAGCAGTACTTC. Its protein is CASSLGQGSSYEQYF. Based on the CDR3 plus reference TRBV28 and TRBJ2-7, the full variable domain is DVKVTQSSRYLVKRTGEKVFLECVQDMDHENMFWYRQDPGLGLRLIYFSYDVKMKEKGDIPEGYSVSREKKERFSLILESASTNQTSMYLCASSLGQGSSYEQYFGPGTRLTVT.

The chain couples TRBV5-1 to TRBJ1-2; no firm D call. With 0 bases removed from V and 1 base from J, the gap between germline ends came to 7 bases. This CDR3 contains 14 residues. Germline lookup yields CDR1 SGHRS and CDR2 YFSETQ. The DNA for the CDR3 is TGCGCCAGCAGCTTGGGACACCTTAACTATGGCTACACCTTC. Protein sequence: CASSLGHLNYGYTF.

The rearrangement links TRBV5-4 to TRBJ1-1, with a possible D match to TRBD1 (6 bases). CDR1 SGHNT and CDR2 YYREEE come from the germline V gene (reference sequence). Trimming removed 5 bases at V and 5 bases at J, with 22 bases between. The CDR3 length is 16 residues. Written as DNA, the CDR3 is TGTGCCAGCAGTCGCAACGGGGGGGCCGTGAGAACTGAAGCTTTCTTT. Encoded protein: CASSRNGGAVRTEAFF.

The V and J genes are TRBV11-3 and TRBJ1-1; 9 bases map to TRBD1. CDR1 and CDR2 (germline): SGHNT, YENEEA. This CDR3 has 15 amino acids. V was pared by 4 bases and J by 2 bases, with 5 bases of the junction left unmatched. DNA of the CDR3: TGTGCCAGCAGCTCTAGGACAGGGGCAAACACTGAAGCTTTCTTT. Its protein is CASSSRTGANTEAFF.

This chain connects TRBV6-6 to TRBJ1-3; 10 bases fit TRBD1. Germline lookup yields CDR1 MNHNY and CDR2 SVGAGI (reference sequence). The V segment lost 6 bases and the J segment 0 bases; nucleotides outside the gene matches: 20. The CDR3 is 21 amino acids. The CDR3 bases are TGTGCCAGCAGGCGAAGGGGGCCATTGGGACAGGGGCCTCGCTCTGGAAACACCATATATTTT. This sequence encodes CASRRRGPLGQGPRSGNTIYF.

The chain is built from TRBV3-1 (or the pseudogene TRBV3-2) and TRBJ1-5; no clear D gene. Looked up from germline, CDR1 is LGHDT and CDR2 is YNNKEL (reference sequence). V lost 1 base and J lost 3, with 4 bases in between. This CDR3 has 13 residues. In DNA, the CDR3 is TGTGCCAGCAGCCAAGCTTCCAATCAGCCCCAGCATTTT. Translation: CASSQASNQPQHF.

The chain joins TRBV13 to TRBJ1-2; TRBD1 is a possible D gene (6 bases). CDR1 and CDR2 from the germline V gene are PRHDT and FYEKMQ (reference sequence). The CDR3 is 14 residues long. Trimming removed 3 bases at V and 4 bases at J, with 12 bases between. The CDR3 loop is CASSFTTGRYGYTF. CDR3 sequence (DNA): TGTGCCAGCAGCTTTACGACAGGCCGCTATGGCTACACCTTC.

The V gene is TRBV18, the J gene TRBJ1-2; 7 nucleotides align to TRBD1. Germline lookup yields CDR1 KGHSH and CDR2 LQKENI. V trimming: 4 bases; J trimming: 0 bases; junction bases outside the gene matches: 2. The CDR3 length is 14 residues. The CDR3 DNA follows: TGTGCCAGCTCACGGGGACAGCCTAACTATGGCTACACCTTC. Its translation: CASSRGQPNYGYTF.